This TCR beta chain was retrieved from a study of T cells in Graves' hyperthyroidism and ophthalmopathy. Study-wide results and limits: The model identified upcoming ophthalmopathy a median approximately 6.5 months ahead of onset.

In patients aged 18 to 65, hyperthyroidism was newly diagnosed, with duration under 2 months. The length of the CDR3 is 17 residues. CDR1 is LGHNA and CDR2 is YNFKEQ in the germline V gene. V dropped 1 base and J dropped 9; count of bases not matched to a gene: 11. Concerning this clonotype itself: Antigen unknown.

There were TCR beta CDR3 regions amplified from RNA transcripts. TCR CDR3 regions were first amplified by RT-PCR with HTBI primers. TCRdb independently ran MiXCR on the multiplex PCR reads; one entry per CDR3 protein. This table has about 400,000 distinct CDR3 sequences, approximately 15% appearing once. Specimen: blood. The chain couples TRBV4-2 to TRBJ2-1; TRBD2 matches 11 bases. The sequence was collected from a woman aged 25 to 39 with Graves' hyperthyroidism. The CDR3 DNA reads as TGTGCCAGCAGCCAAGTAACCGGGACTAGCGGAACTAGTGAGCAGTTCTTC. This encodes CASSQVTGTSGTSEQFF.